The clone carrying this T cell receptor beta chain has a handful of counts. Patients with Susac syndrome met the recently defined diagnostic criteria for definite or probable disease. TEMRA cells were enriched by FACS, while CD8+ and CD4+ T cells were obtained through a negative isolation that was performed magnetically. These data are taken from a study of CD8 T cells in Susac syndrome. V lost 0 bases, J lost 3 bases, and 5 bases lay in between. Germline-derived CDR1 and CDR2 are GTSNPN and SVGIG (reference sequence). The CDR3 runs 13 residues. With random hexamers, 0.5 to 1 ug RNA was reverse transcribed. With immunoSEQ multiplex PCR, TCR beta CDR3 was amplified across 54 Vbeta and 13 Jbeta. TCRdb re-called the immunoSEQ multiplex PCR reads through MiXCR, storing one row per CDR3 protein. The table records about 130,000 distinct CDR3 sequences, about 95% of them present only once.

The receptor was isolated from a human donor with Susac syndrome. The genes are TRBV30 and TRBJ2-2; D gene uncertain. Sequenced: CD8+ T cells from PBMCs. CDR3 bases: TGTGCCTGGAGTGTTGGGGACACCGGGGAGCTGTTTTTT. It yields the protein CAWSVGDTGELFF.